This TCR beta chain was retrieved from a study of T cell repertoires in cytomegalovirus infection (dated by TCRdb to 2018 to 2020). For the wider study: Recently identified HLA-C-restricted CMV epitopes, whose presentation resists viral immunomodulation, were targeted by peptide stimulations together with well-studied HLA-B-restricted epitopes. The HLA type of each donor mattered for the analysis, because public TCR beta signatures pointed to carriage of CMV infection along with the matching HLA type. Broad study findings and their caveats: Cumulative frequency of public TCR beta family members discriminated carriers of CMV infection plus the relevant HLA type in this cohort and an independent approximately 370-donor cohort. The ex vivo response was dominated by HLA-C-restricted CMV-specific TCR beta clonotypes, which also provided the single most frequent clonotype in two of eight donors.

The CDR3, from cysteine to phenylalanine, totals 16 residues. The entry retains the CDR3 DNA only, 48 bases that are in frame from base 1. Reading the germline V gene gives CDR1 SGHVS and CDR2 FNYEAQ. From V the trimming removes 4 bases and from J it removes 13 bases, while the gene matches leave 11 bases of the junction unaccounted for. The listed sequencing device is Illumina HiSeq 1500. TCRdb reran the public reads through fastp at Q25 and MiXCR, keeping productive beta chains. Each record represents a unique CDR3 protein, reported with the most common genes and DNA among its rows. The sample table contains about 830,000 distinct CDR3 sequences; only one count was recorded for around a third of them. The top ten clonotypes cover 12% of the sample. Interpreted using the paper, the treatment or condition label stands for: in vitro stimulation with specific CMV peptide epitopes to enrich CMV-specific T cells.

There are a few counts of this clonotype. No cognate antigen has been identified for it. No base quality information exists; no much larger clone differs at one position. Sequenced material: cultured CD8+ T cells from PBMCs, taken from culture after CMV antigen stimulation. This receptor was identified in a human donor in good health (CMV status not recorded). Some clones in this sample may be carry-over from other donors' samples. In this chain, TRBV7-6 is recombined with TRBJ2-3, with 16 junctional bases fitting TRBD2. The DNA is TGTGCCAGCAGCTCCGGGACTAGCGGGGGGGGGCGCGGGAAGTATTTT. Its coded protein is CASSSGTSGGGRGKYF.